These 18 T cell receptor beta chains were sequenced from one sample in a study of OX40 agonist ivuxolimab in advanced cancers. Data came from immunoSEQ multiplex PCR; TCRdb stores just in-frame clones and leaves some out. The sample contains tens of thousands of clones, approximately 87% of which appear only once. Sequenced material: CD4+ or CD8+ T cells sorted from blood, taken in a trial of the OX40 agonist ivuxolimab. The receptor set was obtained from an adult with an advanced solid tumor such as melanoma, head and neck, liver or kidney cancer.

The CDR3 DNA follows: TGTGCCAGCAGCTTGTATTTGGGCTCCTACGAGCAGTACGTC. It translates to CASSLYLGSYEQYV. The chain joins TRBV5-6 to TRBJ2-7; D gene unclear. From germline, CDR1 is SGHDT and CDR2 YYEEEE. The length of the CDR3 is 14 residues. V shed 1 base and J shed 0 bases, with 8 bases lying between them.

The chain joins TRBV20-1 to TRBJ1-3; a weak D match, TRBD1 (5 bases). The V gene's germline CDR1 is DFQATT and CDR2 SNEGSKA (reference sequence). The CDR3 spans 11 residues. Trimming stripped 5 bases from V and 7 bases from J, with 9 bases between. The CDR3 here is CSALGDNTIYF. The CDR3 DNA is TGCAGTGCTCTGGGGGACAACACCATATATTTT.

The CDR3 protein is CASSWLYTEAFF. CDR3 coding DNA: TGTGCCAGCAGCTGGTTGTACACTGAAGCTTTCTTT. The chain combines TRBV5-6 with TRBJ1-1, with D unresolved. Germline assignment: CDR1 SGHDT and CDR2 YYEEEE. The V end lost 3 bases, the J end lost 3 bases, and 6 bases lay between the germline ends. The CDR3 is 12 residues long.

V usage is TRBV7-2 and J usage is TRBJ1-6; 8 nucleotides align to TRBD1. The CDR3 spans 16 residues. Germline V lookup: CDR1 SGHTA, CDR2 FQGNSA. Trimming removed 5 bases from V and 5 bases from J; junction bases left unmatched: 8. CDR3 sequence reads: CASSRDWDRNNSPLHF. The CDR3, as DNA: TGTGCCAGCAGCCGCGACTGGGACAGGAATAATTCACCCCTCCACTTT. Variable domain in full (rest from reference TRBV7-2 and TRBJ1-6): GAGVSQSPSNKVTEKGKDVELRCDPISGHTALYWYRQSLGQGLEFLIYFQGNSAPDKSGLPSDRFSAERTGGSVSTLTIQRTQQEDSAVYLCASSRDWDRNNSPLHFGNGTRLTVT.

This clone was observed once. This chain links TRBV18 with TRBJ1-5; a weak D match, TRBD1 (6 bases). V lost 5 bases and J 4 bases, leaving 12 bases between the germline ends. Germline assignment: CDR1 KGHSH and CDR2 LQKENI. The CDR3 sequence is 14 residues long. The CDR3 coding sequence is TGTGCCAGCTCATCGGACACAGGGAATCAGCCCCAGCATTTT. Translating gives CASSSDTGNQPQHF.

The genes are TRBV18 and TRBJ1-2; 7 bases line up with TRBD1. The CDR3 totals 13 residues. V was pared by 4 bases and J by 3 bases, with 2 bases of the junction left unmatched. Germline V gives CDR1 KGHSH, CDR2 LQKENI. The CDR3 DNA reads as TGTGCCAGCTCACAGCAGGGGGACTATGGCTACACCTTC. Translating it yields CASSQQGDYGYTF.

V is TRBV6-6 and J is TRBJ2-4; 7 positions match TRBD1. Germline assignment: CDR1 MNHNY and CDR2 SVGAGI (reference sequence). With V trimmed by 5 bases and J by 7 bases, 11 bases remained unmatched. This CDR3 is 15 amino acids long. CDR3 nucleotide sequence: TGTGCCAGCAGTCCAGGGGGACGCGAAGGGAACATTCAGTACTTC. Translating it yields CASSPGGREGNIQYF.

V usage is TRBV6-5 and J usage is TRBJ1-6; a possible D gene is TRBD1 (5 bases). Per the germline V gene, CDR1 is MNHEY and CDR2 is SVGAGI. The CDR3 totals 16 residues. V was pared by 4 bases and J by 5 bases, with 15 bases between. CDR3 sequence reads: CASSWDWGRDNSPLHF. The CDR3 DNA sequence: TGTGCCAGCAGTTGGGATTGGGGACGGGATAATTCACCCCTCCACTTT.

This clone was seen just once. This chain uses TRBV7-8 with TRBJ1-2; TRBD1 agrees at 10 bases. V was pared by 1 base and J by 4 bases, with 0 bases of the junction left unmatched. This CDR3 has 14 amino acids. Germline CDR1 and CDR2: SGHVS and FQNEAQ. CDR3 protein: CASSLGQGAYGYTF. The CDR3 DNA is TGTGCCAGCAGCTTAGGACAGGGGGCCTATGGCTACACCTTC.

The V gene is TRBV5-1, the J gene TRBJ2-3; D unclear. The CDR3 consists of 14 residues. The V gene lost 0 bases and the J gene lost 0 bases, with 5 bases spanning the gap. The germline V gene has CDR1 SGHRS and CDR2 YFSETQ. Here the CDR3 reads CASSLDVSTDTQYF. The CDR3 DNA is TGCGCCAGCAGCTTGGATGTTAGCACAGATACGCAGTATTTT.

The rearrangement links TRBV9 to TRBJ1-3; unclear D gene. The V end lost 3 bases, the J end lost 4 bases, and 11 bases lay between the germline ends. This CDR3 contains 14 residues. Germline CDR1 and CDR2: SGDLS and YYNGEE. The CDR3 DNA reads TGTGCCAGCAGCGGACGGGGAGGGGGAAACACCATATATTTT. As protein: CASSGRGGGNTIYF. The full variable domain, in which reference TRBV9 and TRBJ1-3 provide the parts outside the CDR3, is DSGVTQTPKHLITATGQRVTLRCSPRSGDLSVYWYQQSLDQGLQFLIQYYNGEERAKGNILERFSAQQFPDLHSELNLSSLELGDSALYFCASSGRGGGNTIYFGEGSWLTVV.

This CDR3 is CASSTRTGNYGYTF. The CDR3 nucleotides are TGTGCCAGCAGTACCCGGACAGGGAACTATGGCTACACCTTC. The V call is TRBV27, the J call TRBJ1-2; 8 bases are a match to TRBD1. Germline V gene data show CDR1 as MNHEY and CDR2 as SMNVEV (reference sequence). V was clipped by 5 bases and J by 2 bases; unmatched bases: 4. The CDR3 is 14 residues long.

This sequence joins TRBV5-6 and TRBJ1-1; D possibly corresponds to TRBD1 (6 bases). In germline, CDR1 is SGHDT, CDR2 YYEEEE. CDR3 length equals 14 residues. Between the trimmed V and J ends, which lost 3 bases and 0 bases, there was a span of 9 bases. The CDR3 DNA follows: TGTGCCAGCAGCTCTAGGGGGATGAACACTGAAGCTTTCTTT. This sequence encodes CASSSRGMNTEAFF.

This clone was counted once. As DNA, the CDR3 is TGCGCCACCTCACGAGGACAGGGGGCGCAAACCGAGCAGTACGTC. Its protein is CATSRGQGAQTEQYV. The V gene is TRBV10-2, the J gene TRBJ2-7; 11 bases align to TRBD1. Germline CDR1 WSHSY, CDR2 SAAADI. The CDR3 has 15 residues. Germline trimming cut 10 bases from V and 6 bases from J; bases unmatched to any gene: 14.

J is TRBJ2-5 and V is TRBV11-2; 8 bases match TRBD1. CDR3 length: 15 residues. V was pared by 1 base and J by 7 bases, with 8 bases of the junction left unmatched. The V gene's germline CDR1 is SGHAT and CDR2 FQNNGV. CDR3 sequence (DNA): TGTGCCAGCAGCTTAGCCCGGACAGGGAGCCGGACCCAGTACTTC. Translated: CASSLARTGSRTQYF.

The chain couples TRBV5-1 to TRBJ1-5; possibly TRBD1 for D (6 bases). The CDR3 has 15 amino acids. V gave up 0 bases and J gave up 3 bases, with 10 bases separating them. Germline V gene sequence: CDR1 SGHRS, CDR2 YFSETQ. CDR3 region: CASSLEGGFNQPQHF. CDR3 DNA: TGCGCCAGCAGCTTGGAGGGGGGCTTCAATCAGCCCCAGCATTTT.

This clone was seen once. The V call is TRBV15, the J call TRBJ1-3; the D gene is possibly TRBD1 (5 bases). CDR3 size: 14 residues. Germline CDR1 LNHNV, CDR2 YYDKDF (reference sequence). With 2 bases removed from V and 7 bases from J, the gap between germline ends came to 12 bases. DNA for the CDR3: TGTGCCACCAGCAGATCCACAGGTCAGAACACCATATATTTT. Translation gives CATSRSTGQNTIYF. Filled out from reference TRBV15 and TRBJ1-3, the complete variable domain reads DAMVIQNPRYQVTQFGKPVTLSCSQTLNHNVMYWYQQKSSQAPKLLFHYYDKDFNNEADTPDNFQSRRPNTSFCFLDIRSPGLGDTAMYLCATSRSTGQNTIYFGEGSWLTVV.

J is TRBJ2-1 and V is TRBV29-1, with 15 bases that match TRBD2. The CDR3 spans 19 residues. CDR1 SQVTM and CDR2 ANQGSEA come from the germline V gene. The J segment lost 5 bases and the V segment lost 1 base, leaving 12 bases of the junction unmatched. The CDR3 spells CSVEGSRTSGRALDNEQFF. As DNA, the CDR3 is TGCAGCGTTGAAGGTTCTAGGACTAGCGGGAGGGCCCTGGACAATGAGCAGTTCTTC.